The rows below give T cell receptor beta chains drawn from one sample of a study of cytotoxic CD8 clonotypes in ibrutinib-treated CLL. Method: immunoSEQ multiplex PCR; TCRdb's copy keeps in-frame clones and lacks some. In the table there are 200,000 to 250,000 clones, nearly 80% of which are singletons. The material was PBMCs, obtained after 12 months of ibrutinib treatment. The receptor set was obtained from a human donor with chronic lymphocytic leukemia. Each CDR3 is given with its conserved first and last residue.

v_call,cdr3_aa
TRBV29-1,CSVEDRFRDKAPYEQYF
TRBV7-9,CASSLSMDGYTF
TRBV19,CASSRMLKEKLFF
TRBV19,CASRQLMNTEAFF
TRBV11-2,CASSLDWVDTQYF
TRBV5-1,CASSLELADTQYF
TRBV7-9,CASSQENEAFF
TRBV5-6,CASSGGGELFF
TRBV7-8,CASSPRLTPDEQYF
TRBV5-1,CASSLDVGGLNEQFF
TRBV25-1,CASSPPGLGEGEQFF
TRBV9,CASSELNSGRKYGYTF
TRBV19,CASSKYRGYLDEQYF
TRBV5-4,CASSLGPSGDTQYF
TRBV6-1,CATAYQTGAREQYF
TRBV14,CASSQDKSGPWRETQYF
TRBV7-2,CASSLGLGSPYNEQFF
TRBV18,CASSPNQGLAELYEQYF
TRBV15,CATSKLDWGNEQFF
TRBV2,CASSGQGSSYEQYF
TRBV5-6,CASSLVGSSYEQYF
TRBV2,CASKPGLAGGQIEYF
TRBV7-9,CASSAPGTGGSGYTF
TRBV25-1,CASSKDRGRGYTF
TRBV25-1,CASSEHDSLYGYTF